This T cell receptor beta chain was identified in a study of cytomegalovirus exposure and HLA in healthy donors. Regarding the study as a whole: A cluster of highly shared sequence variants was likely a sequencing artifact. A list of roughly 180 TCR beta chains associated with cytomegalovirus was given.

Germline V lookup: CDR1 LGHNA, CDR2 YNFKEQ. V was cut by 0 bases and J by 5 bases, with 2 bases left in between. The CDR3 totals 11 residues. Details on this clone: Antigen: not known.

It was with 60 Vbeta and 13 Jbeta primers that the PCR ran. TCRdb's copy holds only in-frame clones and misses some; the assay was immunoSEQ multiplex PCR. The table lists approximately 130,000 clones, approximately 89% of them singletons. This chain uses TRBV4-2 with TRBJ2-7, with unresolved D. Sequencing input: PBMCs. This TCR derives from a woman in her thirties in good health and CMV-seropositive. In DNA form, the CDR3 reads TGTGCCAGCAGCCAAGATAACGAGCAGTACTTC. Translation gives CASSQDNEQYF.